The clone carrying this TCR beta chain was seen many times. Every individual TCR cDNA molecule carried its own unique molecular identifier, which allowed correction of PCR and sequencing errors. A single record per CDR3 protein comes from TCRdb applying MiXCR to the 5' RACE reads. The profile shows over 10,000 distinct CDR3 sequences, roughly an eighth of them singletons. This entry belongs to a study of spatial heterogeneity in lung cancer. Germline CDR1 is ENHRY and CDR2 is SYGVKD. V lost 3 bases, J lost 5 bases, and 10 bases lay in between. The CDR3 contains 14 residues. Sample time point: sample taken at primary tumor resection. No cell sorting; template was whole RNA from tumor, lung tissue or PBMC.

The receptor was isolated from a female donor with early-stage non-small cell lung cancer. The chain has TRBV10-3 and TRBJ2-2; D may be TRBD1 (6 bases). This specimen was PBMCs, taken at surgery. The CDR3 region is CAISEGQWTGELFF. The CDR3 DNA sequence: TGTGCCATCAGTGAAGGACAGTGGACCGGGGAGCTGTTTTTT.